The following is a T cell receptor beta chain sequence with its context. The antigen remains undetermined. This entry is derived from a study of beta chain features in type 1 diabetes. Looking at the study overall: What patients shared with healthy donors was a similar profile of age, gender and cell yields. General study points: Because the template was cDNA, high-expressing cells might be over-represented.

Sampling consisted of one heparinised blood draw per donor, averaging around 120 mL. CD4+ cells of the naive, central memory, regulatory and stem cell-like memory types were sorted via CD45RO/CCR7/CD25/CD127/CD95/CD27. The entirety of the isolated RNA underwent reverse transcription, so expressed TCRB transcripts were sequenced. Produced via immunoSEQ multiplex PCR; TCRdb's table is partial and in-frame only. This sample has more than 50,000 clones, with about 60% found just once. The CDR3 length is 15 residues. Germline V gene sequence: CDR1 SGHNT, CDR2 YYREEE (reference sequence). The chain has TRBV5-4 and TRBJ1-1; D is perhaps TRBD1 (6 bases). The sample consisted of Tregs from blood. The receptor was derived from a woman between 18 and 29 years old in good health. The CDR3 loop is CAIPGDPYGGTEAFF. The CDR3 DNA is TGTGCTATACCAGGGGACCCTTATGGAGGCACTGAAGCTTTCTTT. The entire variable domain, with the rest obtained from reference TRBV5-4 and TRBJ1-1, is as follows: ETGVTQSPTHLIKTRGQQVTLRCSSQSGHNTVSWYQQALGQGPQFIFQYYREEENGRGNFPPRFSGLQFPNYSSELNVNALELDDSALYLCAIPGDPYGGTEAFFGQGTRLTVV.